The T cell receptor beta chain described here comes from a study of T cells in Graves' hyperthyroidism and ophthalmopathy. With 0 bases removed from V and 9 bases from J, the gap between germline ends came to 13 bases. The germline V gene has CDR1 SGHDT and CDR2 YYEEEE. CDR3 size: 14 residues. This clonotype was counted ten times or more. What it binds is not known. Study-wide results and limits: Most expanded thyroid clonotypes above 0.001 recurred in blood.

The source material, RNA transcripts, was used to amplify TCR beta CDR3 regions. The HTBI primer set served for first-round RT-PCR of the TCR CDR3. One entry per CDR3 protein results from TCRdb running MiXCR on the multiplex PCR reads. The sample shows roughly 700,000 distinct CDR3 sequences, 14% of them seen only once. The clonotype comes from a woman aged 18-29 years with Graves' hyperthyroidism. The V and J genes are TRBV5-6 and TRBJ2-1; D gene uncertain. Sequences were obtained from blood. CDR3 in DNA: TGTGCCAGCAGCTTGGTCGGCCCAAGTGGTGAGCAGTTCTTC. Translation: CASSLVGPSGEQFF.